The present entry profiles one T cell receptor (beta chain) with its context. Its specificity is unknown. This entry comes from a study of OX40 agonist ivuxolimab in advanced cancers. TCRdb keeps only in-frame clones here, not all; method: immunoSEQ multiplex PCR. The data contain about 27,000 clones, around nine tenths of them seen just once; the ten biggest clones take up under 25%. Whole-study findings and limits: Expanded peripheral T cell antigen specificity was not determined. In general, CD8+ T cells held more expanded clones than CD4+ did, on average.

Germline V gene data show CDR1 as MDHEN and CDR2 as SYDVKM. The CDR3 sequence is 16 residues long. With V trimmed by 3 bases and J by 1 base, 7 bases remained unmatched. Systemic immunosuppression or autoimmune disease history was grounds to exclude patients. The chain recombines TRBV28 with TRBJ2-7; the match to TRBD1 covers 9 bases. The sample was CD4+ or CD8+ T cells sorted from blood, taken in a trial of the OX40 agonist ivuxolimab. The origin of this receptor is an adult with an advanced solid tumor such as melanoma, head and neck, liver or kidney cancer. The CDR3 DNA is TGTGCCAGCAGTTTTTCCGGGACAGGGAATTCCTACGAGCAGTACTTC. Translated: CASSFSGTGNSYEQYF.